These 21 T cell receptor beta chains came from one sample sequenced in a study of T cell responses to AZD1222 COVID-19 vaccine (dated by TCRdb to 2020 to 2022). The sample's time point label is to be understood as: about 28 days (+/-7) after the second vaccine dose. The library relied on the immunoSEQ multiplex PCR assay. Sourced from immuneACCESS, this table was stored by TCRdb with only in-frame sequences that have V and J called. A share of the clones is absent; for the studies checked, an unresolved V gene accounts for under half, and the remainder has no known explanation. In all, the sample holds more than 150,000 clones, and more than 75% of those were seen once. Of the sample, 25% to 30% is held by the ten largest clones. The specimen was peripheral blood, collected 28 days after the second AZD1222 dose. The receptors come from an adult who received the AZD1222 COVID-19 vaccine.

V usage is TRBV5-1 and J usage is TRBJ2-3; TRBD1 or TRBD2 may be the D gene (5 bases each). Deletions cut 4 bases from V and 0 bases from J, with 9 bases between. Germline CDR1 is SGHRS and CDR2 is YFSETQ. The CDR3 has 14 residues. The CDR3 DNA reads TGCGCCAGCAGCCCCCGGGACAGCACAGATACGCAGTATTTT. Translating it yields CASSPRDSTDTQYF.

The chain combines TRBV4-3 with TRBJ2-1; 7 bases map to TRBD1. The CDR3 spans 14 residues. Germline V gives CDR1 LGHNA, CDR2 YSLEER. V was pared by 3 bases and J by 5 bases, with 4 bases of the junction left unmatched. DNA for the CDR3: TGCGCCAGCAGCCACCAACAGGGGAACAATGAGCAGTTCTTC. Encoded protein: CASSHQQGNNEQFF.

The chain couples TRBV29-1 to TRBJ1-1; TRBD1 aligns across 7 bases. Germline loops: CDR1 SQVTM, CDR2 ANQGSEA. The CDR3 is 13 amino acids. V shed 7 bases and J 0 bases; nucleotides not matched to a gene: 5. Here the CDR3 reads CSAVQGMNTEAFF. In DNA form, the CDR3 reads TGCAGCGCCGTACAGGGGATGAACACTGAAGCTTTCTTT.

The rearrangement joins TRBV7-3 to TRBJ2-2; D is ambiguous. The CDR3 totals 14 residues. The ends were cut back, 5 bases at V and 0 bases at J, with 7 bases in the middle. The germline gives CDR1 SGHTA, CDR2 FQGTGA. This CDR3 reads CASSATPNTGELFF. DNA of the CDR3: TGTGCCAGCAGCGCGACCCCGAACACCGGGGAGCTGTTTTTT.

This chain joins TRBV3-1 (or the pseudogene TRBV3-2) and TRBJ2-7; D gene ambiguous. This CDR3 spans 13 amino acids. V lost 0 bases, J lost 11 bases, and 14 bases lay in between. Germline V gene sequence: CDR1 LGHDT, CDR2 YNNKEL (reference sequence). CDR3 DNA: TGTGCCAGCAGCCAAGATCCTGCGGCGGTGGAGTACTTC. This codes for CASSQDPAAVEYF.

The rearrangement uses TRBV11-2 and TRBJ2-1; TRBD2 agrees at 7 bases. The germline CDR1 and CDR2 sequences are SGHAT and FQNNGV. V lost 4 bases to trimming and J lost 3 bases; unmatched junction nucleotides: 9. The CDR3 totals 16 residues. The DNA for the CDR3 is TGTGCCAGCAGCTGGTCCATGGGGAGGGGCTACAATGAGCAGTTCTTC. Its translation: CASSWSMGRGYNEQFF.

The genes are TRBV19 and TRBJ1-3; D not certain. The CDR3 totals 12 residues. Germline V lookup: CDR1 LNHDA, CDR2 SQIVND (reference sequence). V was cut by 4 bases and J by 0 bases, with 1 base left in between. Written as DNA, the CDR3 is TGTGCCAGTAGTACCTCTGGAAACACCATATATTTT. Protein product: CASSTSGNTIYF.

The V and J genes are TRBV6-4 and TRBJ2-1, with 7 nucleotides matching TRBD1. The CDR3 spans 15 residues. The V and J ends lost 3 bases and 2 bases, in that order; junction bases with no gene match: 4. Germline CDR1 and CDR2: MRHNA and SNTAGT. CDR3 loop: CASSDEGATYNEQFF. Written as DNA, the CDR3 is TGTGCCAGCAGTGATGAGGGGGCTACCTACAATGAGCAGTTCTTC.

The table lists this clone with a few counts. This chain uses TRBV4-3 with TRBJ2-7; TRBD1 aligns across 7 bases. This CDR3 is 16 amino acids long. Germline CDR1 LGHNA, CDR2 YSLEER. V dropped 3 bases and J dropped 4; count of bases not matched to a gene: 12. CDR3 amino acids: CASSHHRGAGGYEQYF. The CDR3 nucleotides read TGCGCCAGCAGCCACCATAGGGGCGCAGGGGGTTACGAGCAGTACTTC.

The J gene is TRBJ1-6, the V gene TRBV10-2, with D possibly TRBD1 on 6 matching bases. This CDR3 is built from 16 residues. Trimming pared 3 bases from V and 0 bases from J, leaving 9 bases between. The germline CDR1 and CDR2 sequences are WSHSY and SAAADI. The CDR3 coding sequence is TGCGCCAGCAGTGACACAGGGAACTCCTATAATTCACCCCTCCACTTT. It encodes CASSDTGNSYNSPLHF.

The V gene is TRBV19, the J gene TRBJ2-7, with D possibly TRBD2 on 5 matching bases. The CDR3 totals 15 residues. Germline CDR1 reads LNHDA; CDR2 reads SQIVND (reference sequence). V was trimmed by 1 base and J by 2 bases, leaving 12 bases between them. The CDR3 sequence: CASSIGASPTYEQYF. The CDR3 DNA reads TGTGCCAGTAGTATAGGGGCTAGCCCGACCTACGAGCAGTACTTC.

The CDR3 is CASSANPIPDTGELFF. The CDR3 DNA sequence: TGTGCCAGCAGCGCCAACCCCATCCCAGACACCGGGGAGCTGTTTTTT. The chain carries TRBV9 and TRBJ2-2; D remains ambiguous. The V gene lost 3 bases and the J gene lost 3 bases, with 15 bases spanning the gap. The CDR3 is 16 residues long. Germline CDR1 reads SGDLS; CDR2 reads YYNGEE.

The rearrangement uses TRBV7-8 and TRBJ2-4; D gene ambiguous. Trimming pared 1 base from V and 0 bases from J, leaving 7 bases between. The CDR3 covers 15 residues. Germline V gene sequence: CDR1 SGHVS, CDR2 FQNEAQ. The CDR3 DNA reads TGTGCCAGCAGCTTAGGTCGGCTAGCCAAAAACATTCAGTACTTC. Translated, it gives CASSLGRLAKNIQYF.

There are a few counts of this clone. The gene calls are TRBV5-6 and TRBJ2-7; 15 positions match TRBD2. The CDR3 has 14 amino acids. V shed 4 bases, J shed 6 bases, and the junction held 2 bases outside the gene matches. Germline V gene sequence: CDR1 SGHDT, CDR2 YYEEEE. The chain's CDR3 is CASSMGLAGGEQYF. Written as DNA, the CDR3 is TGTGCCAGCAGCATGGGACTAGCGGGAGGCGAGCAGTACTTC.

V gene TRBV6-5 combines with J gene TRBJ1-5, with TRBD1 matching 7 bases. CDR1 MNHEY and CDR2 SVGAGI come from the germline V gene. CDR3 length: 12 residues. J was trimmed by 10 bases and V by 4 bases; bases with no gene match: 4. The CDR3 protein is CASSSRQGPQHF. The DNA of the CDR3 is TGTGCCAGCAGTTCCCGACAGGGTCCCCAGCATTTT.

With respect to this clone: This CDR3 is also generated by other DNA sequences in the sample. The chain links TRBV28 to TRBJ2-2; D is unclear. CDR1 and CDR2 from the germline V gene are MDHEN and SYDVKM. V lost 10 bases and J lost 4, with 4 bases in between. The CDR3 sequence is 10 residues long. CDR3 DNA: TGTGCCACCAGCACCGGGGAGCTGTTTTTT. Its protein product is CATSTGELFF.

V is TRBV19 and J is TRBJ2-7; 8 bases are shared with TRBD1. The trim removed 5 bases at V and 7 bases at J, leaving 13 bases unmatched. This CDR3 has 15 amino acids. CDR1 and CDR2 (germline): LNHDA, SQIVND (reference sequence). CDR3 amino acids: CASSRGTGHMGEQYF. The CDR3 DNA reads TGTGCCAGTAGTCGAGGGACAGGCCATATGGGGGAGCAGTACTTC.

The V and J genes are TRBV7-6 and TRBJ2-5; 9 nucleotides agree with TRBD1. J gave up 5 bases and V 1 base, and 5 bases lay outside the gene matches. The CDR3 extends over 15 amino acids. From germline, CDR1 is SGHVS and CDR2 FNYEAQ. The chain's CDR3 is CASSLDRGLGETQYF. The CDR3 coding sequence is TGTGCCAGCAGCTTAGACAGGGGGCTAGGGGAGACCCAGTACTTC.

The V and J genes are TRBV5-1 and TRBJ2-2, with D uncertain. V was pared by 4 bases and J by 6 bases, with 22 bases between. Germline CDR1 reads SGHRS; CDR2 reads YFSETQ. CDR3 length: 17 residues. The chain's CDR3 is CASSQVRQANPAGELFF. In DNA form, the CDR3 reads TGCGCCAGCAGCCAAGTAAGGCAGGCCAATCCCGCCGGGGAGCTGTTTTTT.

The rearrangement joins TRBV6-1 to TRBJ2-2, with 7 bases fitting TRBD1. Germline assignment: CDR1 MNHNS and CDR2 SASEGT. This CDR3 contains 18 residues. V lost 2 bases, J lost 0 bases, and 9 bases stayed unmatched. CDR3 amino acids: CASSESGGYRTNTGELFF. The CDR3 DNA is TGTGCCAGCAGTGAATCAGGGGGTTACAGGACGAACACCGGGGAGCTGTTTTTT.

This chain's CDR3 is CASSAPGYQETQYF. CDR3 nucleotides: TGTGCCAGCAGCGCTCCGGGGTACCAAGAGACCCAGTACTTC. The chain is built from TRBV9 and TRBJ2-5, with D maybe TRBD2 (5 bases). Trimming removed 3 bases at V and 0 bases at J, with 9 bases between. The length of the CDR3 is 14 residues. The germline V gene encodes CDR1 SGDLS and CDR2 YYNGEE. Full variable domain (rest looked up from reference TRBV9 and TRBJ2-5): DSGVTQTPKHLITATGQRVTLRCSPRSGDLSVYWYQQSLDQGLQFLIQYYNGEERAKGNILERFSAQQFPDLHSELNLSSLELGDSALYFCASSAPGYQETQYFGPGTRLLVL.